Below are 23 T cell receptor beta chains sequenced from a single sample in a study of blood T cell repertoires in COVID-19. Clones were read by immunoSEQ multiplex PCR, and TCRdb kept only the in-frame ones, dropping some. The table lists around 420,000 clones, around 90% of them singletons, with more than 2% in the top ten. The specimen sequenced was PBMCs or T cells enriched from blood (not recorded which). Every receptor here comes from a woman in her thirties or forties with acute COVID-19.

The rearrangement uses TRBV24-1 and TRBJ2-1; 8 bases are a match to TRBD2. Trimming cost V 6 bases and J 1 base; bases outside gene matches: 13. This CDR3 comprises 18 residues. Germline assignment: CDR1 KGHDR and CDR2 SFDVKD. CDR3 sequence: CATSSVGSGALSYNEQFF. CDR3 nucleotides: TGTGCCACCAGTTCTGTCGGTAGCGGGGCCCTATCCTACAATGAGCAGTTCTTC.

This sequence joins TRBV5-6 and TRBJ1-2; 10 nucleotides match TRBD1. The V and J ends lost 7 bases and 8 bases, in that order; junction bases with no gene match: 2. Germline V gene sequence: CDR1 SGHDT, CDR2 YYEEEE. The CDR3 length is 11 residues. This CDR3 is CASGTGEGYTF. CDR3 DNA: TGTGCCAGCGGGACAGGGGAAGGCTACACCTTC.

The J gene is TRBJ1-2, the V gene TRBV9, with D uncertain. Trimming left V 3 bases short and J 4 bases short, with 13 bases between. The CDR3 consists of 14 residues. Per the germline V gene, CDR1 is SGDLS and CDR2 is YYNGEE. The CDR3 sequence: CASSALTGPYGYTF. CDR3 bases: TGTGCCAGCAGCGCCCTTACTGGGCCCTATGGCTACACCTTC.

The gene calls are TRBV5-1 and TRBJ2-1; D may be TRBD2 (6 bases). V lost 0 bases to trimming and J lost 10 bases, with 11 bases between them. Germline values: CDR1 SGHRS, CDR2 YFSETQ. The CDR3 contains 13 residues. CDR3 sequence (DNA): TGCGCCAGCAGCTTGGCCGAGGGAGGCGAGCAGTTCTTC. Its translation: CASSLAEGGEQFF.

The rearrangement links TRBV21-1 to TRBJ1-5; the D segment call TRBD1 is taken from the table without a DNA check. TRBV21-1 is an annotated pseudogene. CDR3 size: 14 residues. The CDR3 here is CASSTSGGNQPQHF. In DNA, the CDR3 is TGTGCCAGCAGCACATCAGGGGGCAATCAGCCCCAGCATTTT.

V gene TRBV19 combines with J gene TRBJ1-4, with 9 bases identical to TRBD1. CDR1 is LNHDA, CDR2 SQIVND, per germline (reference sequence). The V and J ends lost 5 bases and 8 bases, in that order; junction bases with no gene match: 9. This CDR3 region has 15 residues. The CDR3 sequence: CASSFGQGSGEKLFF. The CDR3 DNA is TGTGCCAGTAGTTTCGGACAGGGGAGTGGGGAAAAACTGTTTTTT.

The CDR3 DNA follows: TGTGCCAGCTCGGGGGGAAGGAACTCACCCCTCCACTTT. This gives the protein CASSGGRNSPLHF. V and J are TRBV18 and TRBJ1-6; the D gene is possibly TRBD1 (5 bases). The length of the CDR3 is 13 residues. V lost 6 bases and J lost 10, with 13 bases in between. CDR1 and CDR2 (germline): KGHSH, LQKENI. Using reference TRBV18 and TRBJ1-6 for the parts outside the CDR3, the full variable domain is NAGVMQNPRHLVRRRGQEARLRCSPMKGHSHVYWYRQLPEEGLKFMVYLQKENIIDESGMPKERFSAEFPKEGPSILRIQQVVRGDSAAYFCASSGGRNSPLHFGNGTRLTVT.

CDR3 in DNA: TGCGCCAGCAGTGAGAAGAGACTAGCGGGGGACAACGAGCAGTACTTC. Translation: CASSEKRLAGDNEQYF. The V and J genes are TRBV10-1 and TRBJ2-7, with TRBD2 matching 12 bases. The CDR3 has 16 residues. The germline V gene encodes CDR1 WNHNN and CDR2 SYGVQD (reference sequence). The V gene end was trimmed by 2 bases and the J gene end by 5 bases; junction bases not matched to a gene: 7.

For the CDR3, the DNA is TGCGCCAGCAGCCAAGTTTATCCGGGGTCCCTCGAAGCTTTCTTT. This codes for CASSQVYPGSLEAFF. This sequence joins TRBV4-1 and TRBJ1-1; D uncertain. Between the trimmed V and J ends, which lost 1 base and 8 bases, there was a span of 17 bases. CDR1 is MGHRA, CDR2 YSYEKL, per germline. CDR3 size: 15 residues.

The chain uses TRBV4-1 and TRBJ2-2, with 8 bases aligning to TRBD1. Trimming cost V 1 base and J 4 bases; bases outside gene matches: 8. In germline, CDR1 is MGHRA, CDR2 YSYEKL. The CDR3 runs 17 residues. CDR3 protein: CASSQAHTGGGTGELFF. CDR3 bases: TGCGCCAGCAGCCAAGCCCACACAGGGGGAGGCACCGGGGAGCTGTTTTTT.

V usage is TRBV2 and J usage is TRBJ2-1; 14 nucleotides match TRBD2. The germline gives CDR1 SNHLY, CDR2 FYNNEI. CDR3 length: 17 residues. J lost 4 bases, V lost 6 bases, and 8 bases had no gene match. Written as DNA, the CDR3 is TGTGCCAGCAGCCCCGGGACTAGCGGGGGCCGGTACAATGAGCAGTTCTTC. The encoded protein is CASSPGTSGGRYNEQFF.

V is TRBV6-1 and J is TRBJ2-5, with 7 bases aligning to TRBD2. Trimming cost V 3 bases and J 4 bases; bases outside gene matches: 8. This CDR3 has 15 residues. Germline-derived CDR1 and CDR2 are MNHNS and SASEGT. DNA for the CDR3: TGTGCCAGCAGTGATACGTCGGGGGGAGGAGAGACCCAGTACTTC. Protein product: CASSDTSGGGETQYF.

V gene TRBV3-1 (or the pseudogene TRBV3-2) combines with J gene TRBJ1-4; D may be TRBD1 (5 bases). The germline gives CDR1 LGHDT, CDR2 YNNKEL (reference sequence). V was clipped by 3 bases and J by 8 bases, with 13 bases between them. The CDR3 loop spans 14 amino acids. CDR3 protein: CASSQGLPGEKLFF. CDR3 DNA: TGTGCCAGCAGCCAGGGACTCCCCGGAGAAAAACTGTTTTTT.

The chain combines TRBV20-1 with TRBJ2-3; D uncertain. The CDR3 has 11 residues. Trimming removed 3 bases at V and 7 bases at J, with 8 bases between. CDR1 and CDR2 from the germline V gene are DFQATT and SNEGSKA (reference sequence). The CDR3 here is CSASPAHTQYF. The CDR3 DNA reads as TGCAGTGCTAGCCCCGCGCATACGCAGTATTTT.

The chain carries TRBV5-1 and TRBJ2-2; the match to TRBD2 covers 11 bases. V was pared by 3 bases and J by 6 bases, with 7 bases of the junction left unmatched. The CDR3 runs 16 residues. Germline V gene data show CDR1 as SGHRS and CDR2 as YFSETQ. This CDR3 is CASSWNPTSGAGELFF. CDR3 DNA: TGCGCCAGCAGCTGGAACCCGACTAGCGGGGCCGGGGAGCTGTTTTTT.

The chain employs TRBV30 and TRBJ1-5; no clear D. Germline loops: CDR1 GTSNPN, CDR2 SVGIG (reference sequence). Between the trimmed V and J ends, which lost 1 base and 4 bases, there was a span of 8 bases. The CDR3 runs to 13 residues. The CDR3: CAWSELLNQPQHF. The CDR3 bases are TGTGCCTGGAGTGAACTCCTAAATCAGCCCCAGCATTTT. The complete variable domain, with remaining parts taken from reference TRBV30 and TRBJ1-5, reads SQTIHQWPATLVQPVGSPLSLECTVEGTSNPNLYWYRQAAGRGLQLLFYSVGIGQISSEVPQNLSASRPQDRQFILSSKKLLLSDSGFYLCAWSELLNQPQHFGDGTRLSIL.

This clone was counted once. The chain has TRBV5-4 and TRBJ1-1; D remains unclear. The V gene's germline CDR1 is SGHNT and CDR2 YYREEE (reference sequence). The CDR3 is 14 amino acids. V lost 1 base and J 4 bases, leaving 11 bases between the germline ends. The CDR3 coding sequence is TGTGCCAGCAGCTTGTTTCCGGGAGTCACTGAAGCTTTCTTT. The encoded protein is CASSLFPGVTEAFF.

This chain uses TRBV29-1 with TRBJ2-5, with 15 nucleotides matching TRBD2. The CDR3 loop spans 15 amino acids. Per the germline V gene, CDR1 is SQVTM and CDR2 is ANQGSEA. J lost 1 base, V lost 3 bases, and 0 bases had no gene match. The DNA of the CDR3 is TGCAGCGTTGAGGGACTAGCGGGGGGCCAAGAGACCCAGTACTTC. Translating it yields CSVEGLAGGQETQYF.

The chain has TRBV2 and TRBJ1-5; D is perhaps TRBD1 (6 bases). Germline assignment: CDR1 SNHLY and CDR2 FYNNEI. The CDR3 covers 14 residues. The V end was cut by 8 bases, the J end by 1 base, with 12 bases between. This chain's CDR3 is CASLQGQSNQPQHF. CDR3 coding DNA: TGTGCCAGCTTACAGGGCCAGAGCAATCAGCCCCAGCATTTT.

V and J are TRBV10-2 and TRBJ1-1; D not certain. V gave up 0 bases and J gave up 1 base, with 9 bases separating them. The CDR3 loop spans 15 amino acids. Per the germline V gene, CDR1 is WSHSY and CDR2 is SAAADI. CDR3 residues: CASSESNNENTEAFF. The CDR3 DNA sequence: TGCGCCAGCAGTGAGTCTAACAACGAGAACACTGAAGCTTTCTTT.

The genes are TRBV12-3 or TRBV12-4 and TRBJ1-2; 7 bases map to TRBD1. CDR3 size: 13 residues. Unmatched junction bases numbered 7, after V lost 5 bases and J lost 7 bases. The CDR3 DNA follows: TGTGCCAGCAGTCTCTCAGGGGGTAGTGGCTACACCTTC. It encodes CASSLSGGSGYTF.

The CDR3 protein is CASSVGTGEIGGYTF. The CDR3 coding sequence is TGTGCCAGCAGCGTAGGGACAGGGGAAATTGGAGGCTACACCTTC. The rearrangement uses TRBV9 and TRBJ1-2; 9 positions match TRBD1. J gave up 8 bases and V 0 bases, and 8 bases lay outside the gene matches. The germline V gene has CDR1 SGDLS and CDR2 YYNGEE. The CDR3 is 15 amino acids.

V and J are TRBV5-4 and TRBJ2-1; 7 bases match TRBD1. The junction had 10 bases not matched to a gene; V was cut back by 5 bases and J by 5 bases. Per the germline V gene, CDR1 is SGHNT and CDR2 is YYREEE (reference sequence). The CDR3 consists of 15 residues. CDR3 sequence reads: CASRPEAGGHNEQFF. The DNA of the CDR3 is TGTGCCAGCAGACCGGAGGCAGGGGGACACAATGAGCAGTTCTTC.